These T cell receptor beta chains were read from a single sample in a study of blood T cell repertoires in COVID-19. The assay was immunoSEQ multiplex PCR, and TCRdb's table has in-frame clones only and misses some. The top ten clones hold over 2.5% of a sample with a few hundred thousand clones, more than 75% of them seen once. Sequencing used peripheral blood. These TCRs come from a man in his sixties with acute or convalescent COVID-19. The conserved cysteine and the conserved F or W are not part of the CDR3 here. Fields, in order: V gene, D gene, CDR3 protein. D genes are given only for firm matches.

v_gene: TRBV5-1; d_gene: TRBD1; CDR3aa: ASSLTGDEQY
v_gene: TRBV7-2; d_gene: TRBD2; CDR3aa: ASSLERLAGTFSTDTQY
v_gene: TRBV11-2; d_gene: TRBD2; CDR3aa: ASSLLPGGSTDTQY
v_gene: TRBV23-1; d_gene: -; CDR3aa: ASSQSLGQGYSPLH
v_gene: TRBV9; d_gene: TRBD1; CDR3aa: ASSVGDRLNTEAF
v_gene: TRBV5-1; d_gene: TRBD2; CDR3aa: ASSSPGLRTGELF
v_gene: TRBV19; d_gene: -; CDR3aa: ASSIGGTTVNTEAF
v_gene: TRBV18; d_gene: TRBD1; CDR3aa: ASSLRTGVNQPQH
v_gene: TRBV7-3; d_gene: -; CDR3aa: ASSLMGTTGTGELF
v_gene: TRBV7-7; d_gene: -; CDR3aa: ASSFSLQETQY
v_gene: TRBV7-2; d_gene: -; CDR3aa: ASSDSPVGNGEKLF
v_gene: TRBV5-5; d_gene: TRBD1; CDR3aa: ASSLMIQGFSYEQY
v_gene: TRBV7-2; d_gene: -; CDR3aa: ASSQLTGPYEQY
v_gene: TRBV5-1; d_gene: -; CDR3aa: ASRTHINEKLF
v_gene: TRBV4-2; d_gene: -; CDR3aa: ASSLDRSGGEKLF
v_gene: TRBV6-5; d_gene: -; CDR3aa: ASSRVGGGNAEAF
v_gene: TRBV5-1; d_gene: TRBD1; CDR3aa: ASSTGQGVDYGYT
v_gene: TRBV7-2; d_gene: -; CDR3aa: ASSLDLGGGTEAF
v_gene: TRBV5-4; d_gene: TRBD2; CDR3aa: ASSVPSGGAETQY
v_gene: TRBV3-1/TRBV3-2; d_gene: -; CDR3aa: ASSQEVCTGTQY
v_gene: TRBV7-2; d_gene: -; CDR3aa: ASSPMGGLMNEQF
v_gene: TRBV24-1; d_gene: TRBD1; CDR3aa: ATSATGVNQPQH
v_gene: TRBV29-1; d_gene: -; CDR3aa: SVELQGVGNQPQH
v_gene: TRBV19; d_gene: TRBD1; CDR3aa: ASSPRTGGIYGYT
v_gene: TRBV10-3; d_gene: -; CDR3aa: AISRVTYEQY
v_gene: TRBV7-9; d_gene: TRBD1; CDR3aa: ASRKTGTDQETQY
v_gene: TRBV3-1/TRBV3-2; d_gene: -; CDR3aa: ASSQRDFEAF
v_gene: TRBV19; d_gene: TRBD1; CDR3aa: ASRNDRGSNQPQH
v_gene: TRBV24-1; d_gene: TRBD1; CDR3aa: ATSEGGGEKLF
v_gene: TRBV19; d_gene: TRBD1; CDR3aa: ASKGQFSNQPQH
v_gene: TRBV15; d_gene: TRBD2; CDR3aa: ATSRVGGGGTKMTQY
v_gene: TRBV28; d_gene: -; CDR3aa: ASSLHPGAKEKLF
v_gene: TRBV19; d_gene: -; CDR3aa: ASSINENQPQH
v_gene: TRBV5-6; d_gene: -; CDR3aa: ASSMERGDTQY
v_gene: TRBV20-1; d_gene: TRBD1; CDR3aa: SASLTGVQPQH
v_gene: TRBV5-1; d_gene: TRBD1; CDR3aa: ASSPGQVGQETQY
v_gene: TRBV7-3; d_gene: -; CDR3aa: ASSFAGRGTGELF
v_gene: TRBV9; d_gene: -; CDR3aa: ASSAGSGVGQPQH
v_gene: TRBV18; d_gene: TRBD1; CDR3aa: ASHRGPPPNEKLF
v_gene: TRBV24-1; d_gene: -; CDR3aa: ATSDWSGGGYGGTDTQY
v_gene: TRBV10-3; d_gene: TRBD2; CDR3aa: ATGGEAGARTQY
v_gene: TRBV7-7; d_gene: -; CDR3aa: ASSREYEQY
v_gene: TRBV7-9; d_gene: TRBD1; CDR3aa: ASSPGTGKNTEAF
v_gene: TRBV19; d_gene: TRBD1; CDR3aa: ASSNSDRGPYEQY
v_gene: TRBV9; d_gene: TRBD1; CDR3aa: ASSPSGQAPSKGGTEAF